This passage covers 31 T cell receptor beta chains from one sample sequenced in a study of beta chain features in type 1 diabetes (dated by TCRdb to the late 2010s). Receptors were amplified or captured by the immunoSEQ multiplex PCR assay. The entire amount of isolated RNA was reverse transcribed using the High Capacity cDNA Reverse Transcription Kit, so the sequenced TCRB transcripts were expressed ones. TCRdb's version of the immuneACCESS table is confined to in-frame rearrangements and falls short of the full clone set. An unresolved V gene accounts for under half of the shortfall where checked; the remainder is of unknown origin. This sample is represented by about 220,000 clones; 11% of them were singletons. Clones ranked in the top ten supply 1% to 1.5% of the sample. The sequenced material came from central memory CD4+ T cells from blood. Receptor source: a man between 18 and 35 years old in good health.

This clone was seen only a few times. The chain links TRBV28 to TRBJ2-3; 7 nucleotides agree with TRBD2. Trimming took 11 bases from V and 2 from J; bases not matched to a gene: 4. Germline assignment: CDR1 MDHEN and CDR2 SYDVKM. The length of the CDR3 is 12 residues. As DNA, the CDR3 is TGTGCCGGGGGAGGGGACACAGATACGCAGTATTTT. The encoded protein is CAGGGDTDTQYF.

This chain connects TRBV9 to TRBJ2-1, with TRBD2 matching over 11 bases. The J segment lost 9 bases and the V segment lost 4 bases, leaving 3 bases of the junction unmatched. The CDR3 is 13 amino acids. The germline CDR1 and CDR2 sequences are SGDLS and YYNGEE. CDR3 loop: CASSPTSGTEQFF. As DNA, the CDR3 is TGTGCCAGCAGCCCGACTAGCGGGACTGAGCAGTTCTTC.

The V gene is TRBV9, the J gene TRBJ2-5; D perhaps matches TRBD1 (5 bases). V was trimmed by 0 bases and J by 5 bases, leaving 11 bases between them. CDR3 size: 14 residues. Germline V gene data show CDR1 as SGDLS and CDR2 as YYNGEE. CDR3 in DNA: TGTGCCAGCAGCGTAGGTCCTTCAGGGGAGACCCAGTACTTC. It encodes CASSVGPSGETQYF.

In its sample, this clone was seen many times. This chain connects TRBV2 to TRBJ2-4, with 7 positions matching TRBD2. J lost 0 bases, V lost 6 bases, and 11 bases had no gene match. CDR1 and CDR2 from the germline V gene are SNHLY and FYNNEI. The CDR3 contains 17 residues. The CDR3 loop reads CASSKGLTSLAKNIQYF. In DNA form, the CDR3 reads TGTGCCAGCAGCAAAGGCCTGACTAGCTTAGCCAAAAACATTCAGTACTTC.

The chain links TRBV10-3 to TRBJ1-1; D unresolved. Trimming cost V 2 bases and J 11 bases, with 27 bases left between them. This CDR3 is built from 17 residues. The germline V gene encodes CDR1 ENHRY and CDR2 SYGVKD. The DNA of the CDR3 is TGTGCCATCAGTGAGCTTAAACCCGACGTCCGAATTCTGAGGGCTTTCTTT. Its translation: CAISELKPDVRILRAFF.

The chain employs TRBV2 and TRBJ2-1, with 10 bases identical to TRBD2. The germline V gene encodes CDR1 SNHLY and CDR2 FYNNEI. The CDR3 loop spans 14 amino acids. The junction had 6 bases not matched to a gene; V was cut back by 6 bases and J by 7 bases. This CDR3 reads CASRSGRASNEQFF. The CDR3 nucleotides are TGTGCCAGCAGGAGCGGGAGGGCCTCTAATGAGCAGTTCTTC.

The table lists this clone with a few counts. The gene calls are TRBV4-3 and TRBJ2-3, with D possibly being TRBD2 (6 bases). V lost 8 bases and J lost 0, with 12 bases in between. This CDR3 has 14 residues. The germline V gene has CDR1 LGHNA and CDR2 YSLEER. The CDR3 region has the DNA TGCGCCAGCGGGGGGTCCCCCAGCACAGATACGCAGTATTTT. Amino acid sequence: CASGGSPSTDTQYF.

The V gene is TRBV7-2, the J gene TRBJ2-3; possibly TRBD2 for D (6 bases). V was shortened by 5 bases and J by 5 bases, with 14 bases between the two germline ends. There are 14 residues in the CDR3. Germline CDR1 and CDR2: SGHTA and FQGNSA. Here the CDR3 DNA reads TGTGCCAGCAGCCGTGGGGGAGGAGGAGATACGCAGTATTTT. This gives the protein CASSRGGGGDTQYF.

This rearrangement joins TRBV6-5 to TRBJ2-3, with 10 bases aligning to TRBD1. Germline trimming cut 4 bases from V and 6 bases from J; bases unmatched to any gene: 4. This CDR3 is 14 amino acids long. Germline V gene lookup returns CDR1 MNHEY and CDR2 SVGAGI. CDR3 in DNA: TGTGCCAGCAGTTTGGGACAGGGGTTCGATACGCAGTATTTT. It specifies CASSLGQGFDTQYF.

This clone was counted only a few times. The chain employs TRBV9 and TRBJ1-4; D may be TRBD1 (6 bases). The CDR3 is made up of 15 amino acids. The germline V gene encodes CDR1 SGDLS and CDR2 YYNGEE. The V end lost 0 bases, the J end lost 3 bases, and 9 bases lay between the germline ends. CDR3 in DNA: TGTGCCAGCAGCGTAGACCCAGGGGCTAATGAAAAACTGTTTTTT. As protein: CASSVDPGANEKLFF.

V and J are TRBV7-2 and TRBJ2-1; possible D gene TRBD2, 6 bases. This CDR3 has 12 residues. CDR1 and CDR2 from the germline V gene are SGHTA and FQGNSA. The germline V and J ends were trimmed by 5 bases and 12 bases, with 14 bases remaining between them. CDR3 in amino acids: CASSTGTRRQFF. CDR3 in DNA: TGTGCCAGCAGCACTGGGACTCGAAGGCAGTTCTTC.

This clone was detected only a few times. This rearrangement joins TRBV18 to TRBJ1-5; TRBD1 agrees at 8 bases. The trim removed 4 bases at V and 5 bases at J, leaving 4 bases unmatched. CDR3 size: 14 residues. From germline, CDR1 is KGHSH and CDR2 LQKENI. The CDR3 nucleotides read TGTGCCAGCTCACAACAGGGGGGGGATCAGCCCCAGCATTTT. Residues: CASSQQGGDQPQHF.

The rearrangement links TRBV29-1 to TRBJ1-1, with TRBD1 identical over 8 bases. Trimming removed 6 bases from V and 5 bases from J; junction bases left unmatched: 8. The CDR3 totals 13 residues. Germline loops: CDR1 SQVTM, CDR2 ANQGSEA. The CDR3 DNA sequence: TGCAGCGTCGGCAGGGGGCGCCGGACTGAAGCTTTCTTT. Translation: CSVGRGRRTEAFF. The full variable domain, in which reference TRBV29-1 and TRBJ1-1 provide the parts outside the CDR3, is SAVISQKPSRDICQRGTSLTIQCQVDSQVTMMFWYRQQPGQSLTLIATANQGSEATYESGFVIDKFPISRPNLTFSTLTVSNMSPEDSSIYLCSVGRGRRTEAFFGQGTRLTVV.

This clone came up a few times. The chain links TRBV7-2 to TRBJ2-1; D is possibly TRBD1 or TRBD2 (5 bases each). The CDR3 is made up of 15 amino acids. The germline V gene encodes CDR1 SGHTA and CDR2 FQGNSA. V lost 1 base and J lost 2, with 9 bases in between. CDR3 protein: CASSLGWGPYNEQFF. CDR3 nucleotide sequence: TGTGCCAGCAGCTTAGGCTGGGGACCCTACAATGAGCAGTTCTTC.

This clone was seen a few times. The chain couples TRBV4-3 to TRBJ2-7; 15 bases map to TRBD2. CDR3 size: 16 residues. Germline values: CDR1 LGHNA, CDR2 YSLEER. V lost 4 bases, J lost 5 bases, and 6 bases stayed unmatched. CDR3 coding DNA: TGCGCCAGCAGCCGCGGACTAGCGGGAGGGATAAACGAGCAGTACTTC. Translated: CASSRGLAGGINEQYF.

This clone was seen many times. The chain joins TRBV7-2 to TRBJ2-7, with D possibly TRBD1 on 5 matching bases. In germline, CDR1 is SGHTA, CDR2 FQGNSA. The CDR3 extends over 12 amino acids. V was cut by 8 bases and J by 2 bases, with 10 bases left in between. Here the CDR3 reads CASGAGPYEQYF. DNA for the CDR3: TGTGCCAGCGGGGCAGGCCCCTACGAGCAGTACTTC. The variable domain in full, completed from reference TRBV7-2 and TRBJ2-7, reads GAGVSQSPSNKVTEKGKDVELRCDPISGHTALYWYRQSLGQGLEFLIYFQGNSAPDKSGLPSDRFSAERTGGSVSTLTIQRTQQEDSAVYLCASGAGPYEQYFGPGTRLTVT.

Comment on this clone: Other nucleotide sequences in the sample specify the same CDR3. This sequence joins TRBV18 and TRBJ2-6; D gene unclear. The CDR3 has 14 residues. CDR1 is KGHSH and CDR2 is LQKENI in the germline V gene. The V end was cut by 0 bases, the J end by 2 bases, with 2 bases between. The CDR3 coding sequence is TGTGCCAGCTCACCACCGGCTGGGGCCAACGTCCTGACTTTC. It specifies CASSPPAGANVLTF.

This clone was detected a few times. The identical CDR3 is also encoded by other nucleotide sequences in the sample. Written as DNA, the CDR3 is TGTGCCAGCAGCCCCGGGACTAGCGGACGCACAGATACGCAGTATTTT. This translates into CASSPGTSGRTDTQYF. The rearrangement links TRBV11-3 to TRBJ2-3; 11 bases line up with TRBD2. J lost 1 base, V lost 5 bases, and 5 bases had no gene match. Germline assignment: CDR1 SGHNT and CDR2 YENEEA. The CDR3 is 16 amino acids.

This clone was found a few times. The J gene is TRBJ2-5, the V gene TRBV4-2; D is perhaps TRBD2 (6 bases). Looked up from germline, CDR1 is LGHNA and CDR2 is YNFKEQ. This CDR3 has 16 amino acids. Trimming pared 0 bases from V and 0 bases from J, leaving 11 bases between. The CDR3 protein is CASSQDEGGNQETQYF. As DNA, the CDR3 is TGTGCCAGCAGCCAAGATGAGGGAGGTAACCAAGAGACCCAGTACTTC.

On this clone: The same CDR3 arises from other DNA sequences in this sample as well. The V gene is TRBV29-1, the J gene TRBJ2-5; possible D gene TRBD1, 6 bases. The CDR3 consists of 11 residues. Per germline, CDR1 SQVTM and CDR2 ANQGSEA. Trimming cost V 7 bases and J 2 bases, with 8 bases left between them. CDR3 sequence reads: CSGGPQETQYF. CDR3 coding DNA: TGCAGCGGGGGGCCTCAAGAGACCCAGTACTTC.

This clone was found a few times. The same CDR3 is also encoded by other DNA sequences in this sample. The chain couples TRBV4-1 to TRBJ2-3, with TRBD2 identical over 10 bases. CDR3 size: 18 residues. The junction had 11 bases not matched to a gene; V was cut back by 0 bases and J by 5 bases. Germline CDR1 reads MGHRA; CDR2 reads YSYEKL. The CDR3 here is CASSQDRLAGEGRDTQYF. CDR3 nucleotides: TGCGCCAGCAGCCAAGATCGTCTAGCGGGAGAGGGGCGAGATACGCAGTATTTT.

This clone has just a few counts. The sample holds other DNA sequences that translate to the same CDR3. The V gene is TRBV5-6, the J gene TRBJ2-5, with D maybe TRBD1 (7 bases). This CDR3 region has 16 residues. V was clipped by 4 bases and J by 5 bases, with 21 bases between them. Germline V CDR1 and CDR2: SGHDT, YYEEEE. The DNA of the CDR3 is TGTGCCAGCAGCAGTACCCGGAGGGGGCAGGCGGAGACCCAGTACTTC. Translated: CASSSTRRGQAETQYF.

This clone was found many times. This chain connects TRBV14 to TRBJ2-1; D remains unclear. V lost 0 bases, J lost 7 bases, and 7 bases lay in between. The CDR3 consists of 13 residues. Germline V gene data show CDR1 as SGHDN and CDR2 as FVKESK. The CDR3, as DNA: TGTGCCAGCAGCCAAGAGCTTAAAAATGAGCAGTTCTTC. Translated: CASSQELKNEQFF. The full variable domain, with the rest looked up from reference TRBV14 and TRBJ2-1, is EAGVTQFPSHSVIEKGQTVTLRCDPISGHDNLYWYRRVMGKEIKFLLHFVKESKQDESGMPNNRFLAERTGGTYSTLKVQPAELEDSGVYFCASSQELKNEQFFGPGTRLTVL.

The chain joins TRBV5-1 to TRBJ2-1, with 11 bases that match TRBD2. The CDR3 is 17 residues long. CDR1 SGHRS and CDR2 YFSETQ come from the germline V gene. J was trimmed by 4 bases and V by 4 bases; bases with no gene match: 10. The CDR3 DNA is TGCGCCAGCAGCGCCCGTCCCGGGACTAGCGGATACAATGAGCAGTTCTTC. Translating gives CASSARPGTSGYNEQFF.

This clone was counted only a few times. The chain has TRBV19 and TRBJ1-5; no reliable D call. Germline CDR1 reads LNHDA; CDR2 reads SQIVND (reference sequence). The CDR3 has 16 amino acids. Trimming removed 5 bases from V and 6 bases from J, with 20 bases in between. The DNA of the CDR3 is TGTGCCAGTAGTCACGAGATAGGGCCCCTGGGTCAGCCCCAGCATTTT. Amino acid sequence: CASSHEIGPLGQPQHF.

This clone occurred a few times. The rearrangement links TRBV29-1 to TRBJ1-1; 8 positions agree with TRBD1. The V segment lost 7 bases and the J segment 2 bases; nucleotides outside the gene matches: 6. The CDR3 runs to 13 residues. Germline V gene lookup returns CDR1 SQVTM and CDR2 ANQGSEA. This CDR3 reads CSAGQGANTEAFF. The CDR3 nucleotides read TGCAGCGCTGGACAGGGCGCTAACACTGAAGCTTTCTTT. Filled out from reference TRBV29-1 and TRBJ1-1, the complete variable domain reads SAVISQKPSRDICQRGTSLTIQCQVDSQVTMMFWYRQQPGQSLTLIATANQGSEATYESGFVIDKFPISRPNLTFSTLTVSNMSPEDSSIYLCSAGQGANTEAFFGQGTRLTVV.

This clone was detected only a few times. V is TRBV10-3 and J is TRBJ1-5; TRBD1 aligns across 9 bases. This CDR3 is 13 amino acids long. Germline trimming cut 7 bases from V and 5 bases from J; bases unmatched to any gene: 3. Germline values: CDR1 ENHRY, CDR2 SYGVKD. The CDR3 loop is CAITRDRDQPQHF. DNA for the CDR3: TGTGCCATCACTCGGGACAGGGATCAGCCCCAGCATTTT.

This clone was seen a handful of times. The J gene is TRBJ2-1, the V gene TRBV11-2; TRBD1 is a possible D gene (6 bases). Trimming stripped 5 bases from V and 4 bases from J, with 18 bases between. The CDR3 loop spans 16 amino acids. Per germline, CDR1 SGHAT and CDR2 FQNNGV. The CDR3 coding sequence is TGTGCCAGCAGCCGAGCACTGGACAGATCTTACAATGAGCAGTTCTTC. Translation: CASSRALDRSYNEQFF.

The table lists this clone with many counts. The identical CDR3 is also encoded by other nucleotide sequences in the sample. The V call is TRBV30, the J call TRBJ2-5; weak D call: TRBD1 (6 bases). The ends were cut back, 4 bases at V and 5 bases at J, with 8 bases in the middle. The CDR3 totals 11 residues. The germline CDR1 and CDR2 sequences are GTSNPN and SVGIG (reference sequence). CDR3 residues: CAWTQGETQYF. The CDR3 nucleotides are TGTGCCTGGACCCAGGGGGAGACCCAGTACTTC.

J is TRBJ2-7 and V is TRBV5-1; 9 bases align to TRBD1. This CDR3 comprises 14 residues. Looked up from germline, CDR1 is SGHRS and CDR2 is YFSETQ. Unmatched junction bases numbered 5, after V lost 3 bases and J lost 4 bases. The CDR3 is CASSSATGGYEQYF. CDR3 nucleotides: TGCGCCAGCAGCTCCGCGACAGGGGGTTACGAGCAGTACTTC.

Remarks on this clone: This CDR3 is also generated by other DNA sequences in the sample. The V gene is TRBV18, the J gene TRBJ1-5; a possible D gene is TRBD1 (6 bases). Trimming removed 5 bases from V and 4 bases from J, with 9 bases in between. In germline, CDR1 is KGHSH, CDR2 LQKENI. The CDR3 loop spans 13 amino acids. The CDR3 reads CASSGQGNQPQHF. CDR3 in DNA: TGTGCCAGCTCAGGGCAGGGGAATCAGCCCCAGCATTTT.